What follows are 20 T cell receptor beta chains derived from one specimen sequenced in a study of CD8 T cells in Susac syndrome (dated by TCRdb to 2018 to 2020). The library relied on the immunoSEQ multiplex PCR assay. RNA was extracted using the RNeasy kit, and about 0.5 to 1 ug of the RNA was reverse transcribed with random hexamers. Using fastp trimming at Q25 and MiXCR clonotype assembly, TCRdb reanalyzed the public sequencing data and kept in-frame beta chains. Each record represents a unique CDR3 protein, reported with the most common genes and DNA among its rows. Within this sample are 150,000 or so distinct CDR3 sequences, with 90% to 96% of them counted one time only. The top ten hold roughly 0.12% of the sample. Material for sequencing was CD4+ T cells from PBMCs. These receptors came from a human donor with Susac syndrome.

The genes are TRBV7-2 and TRBJ2-4, with TRBD2 as a possible D gene (5 bases). The ends were cut back, 3 bases at V and 8 bases at J, with 14 bases in the middle. This CDR3 has 14 amino acids. The germline gives CDR1 SGHTA, CDR2 FQGNSA. CDR3 residues: CASSLNQAGDIQYF. DNA for the CDR3: TGTGCCAGCAGCTTGAATCAGGCCGGGGACATTCAGTACTTC.

V gene TRBV5-6 combines with J gene TRBJ2-3, with a tentative D call TRBD2 (6 bases). V lost 4 bases to trimming and J lost 11 bases, with 11 bases between them. The length of the CDR3 is 11 residues. In germline, CDR1 is SGHDT, CDR2 YYEEEE. The CDR3 here is CASSPGVGQYF. The CDR3 bases are TGTGCCAGCAGCCCGGGGGTTGGGCAGTATTTT.

V usage is TRBV7-9 and J usage is TRBJ2-1, with TRBD1 identical over 7 bases. V shed 4 bases and J 5 bases; nucleotides not matched to a gene: 8. The germline V gene has CDR1 SEHNR and CDR2 FQNEAQ (reference sequence). The CDR3 sequence is 15 residues long. The CDR3 DNA reads TGTGCCAGCAGCTCGGGACAGACTTTAAACAATGAGCAGTTCTTC. It translates to CASSSGQTLNNEQFF. Based on the CDR3 plus reference TRBV7-9 and TRBJ2-1, the full variable domain is DTGVSQNPRHKITKRGQNVTFRCDPISEHNRLYWYRQTLGQGPEFLTYFQNEAQLEKSRLLSDRFSAERPKGSFSTLEIQRTEQGDSAMYLCASSSGQTLNNEQFFGPGTRLTVL.

CDR3 DNA: TGCGCCAGCAGCACACGGCCCCGGGGCTACACCTTC. It codes for CASSTRPRGYTF. The chain links TRBV4-1 to TRBJ1-2; D is unclear. V was pared by 5 bases and J by 8 bases, with 12 bases between. The CDR3 extends over 12 amino acids. Germline CDR1 MGHRA, CDR2 YSYEKL.

V usage is TRBV11-2 and J usage is TRBJ2-2, with D uncertain. V lost 5 bases and J lost 9, with 7 bases in between. Per germline, CDR1 SGHAT and CDR2 FQNNGV. The CDR3 is 11 amino acids. Here the CDR3 DNA reads TGTGCCAGCAGCCCCCTCCGGGAGCTGTTTTTT. Encoded protein: CASSPLRELFF. Combining the CDR3 with reference TRBV11-2 and TRBJ2-2 gives the whole variable domain EAGVAQSPRYKIIEKRQSVAFWCNPISGHATLYWYQQILGQGPKLLIQFQNNGVVDDSQLPKDRFSAERLKGVDSTLKIQPAKLEDSAVYLCASSPLRELFFGEGSRLTVL.

Regarding this clonotype: An end of the junction does not agree with germline; a read error may underlie this. This rearrangement joins TRBV14 to TRBJ2-1; 8 nucleotides match TRBD1. The CDR3 contains 12 residues. CDR1 is SGHDN, CDR2 FVKESK, per germline. The CDR3 DNA follows: TGTGCCAGCAGCCCGGACAGGGTCGCGGCGCTCTTC. It codes for CASSPDRVAALF.

The chain has TRBV24-1 and TRBJ2-3; 12 bases are shared with TRBD2. Germline V gene data show CDR1 as KGHDR and CDR2 as SFDVKD. With 9 bases clipped from V and 4 bases from J, the junction kept 13 bases outside the gene matches. The CDR3 is 17 amino acids. Written as DNA, the CDR3 is TGTGCCACCCCGGACCCGACTAGCGGGAGTGTAGCAGATACGCAGTATTTT. Amino acid sequence: CATPDPTSGSVADTQYF.

V gene TRBV6-6 combines with J gene TRBJ1-1; D remains unclear. The CDR3 sequence is 12 residues long. The germline V gene has CDR1 MNHNY and CDR2 SVGAGI (reference sequence). Trimming left V 4 bases short and J 5 bases short, with 8 bases between. The CDR3 loop is CASSFAGTEAFF. CDR3 nucleotide sequence: TGTGCCAGCAGTTTCGCAGGAACTGAAGCTTTCTTT.

The chain combines TRBV28 with TRBJ2-5, with D tentatively TRBD2 (7 bases). This CDR3 is 15 amino acids long. The germline gives CDR1 MDHEN, CDR2 SYDVKM. V was cut by 2 bases and J by 3 bases, with 13 bases left in between. CDR3: CASSLGGGGEETQYF. In DNA, the CDR3 is TGTGCCAGCAGTTTAGGCGGAGGGGGGGAAGAGACCCAGTACTTC.

The V call is TRBV7-9, the J call TRBJ2-5; 7 bases are shared with TRBD1. Trimming took 5 bases from V and 2 from J; bases not matched to a gene: 5. CDR3 length: 14 residues. Germline V gene lookup returns CDR1 SEHNR and CDR2 FQNEAQ (reference sequence). The CDR3 is CASSRQGLQETQYF. CDR3 nucleotides: TGTGCCAGCAGCCGACAGGGCTTGCAAGAGACCCAGTACTTC.

This chain joins TRBV28 and TRBJ2-1; D ambiguous. Germline CDR1 reads MDHEN; CDR2 reads SYDVKM. CDR3 length: 14 residues. V was pared by 4 bases and J by 5 bases, with 12 bases between. CDR3 protein: CASSSPPPNNEQFF. The CDR3 DNA is TGTGCCAGCAGTTCTCCCCCGCCGAACAATGAGCAGTTCTTC.

The V call is TRBV29-1, the J call TRBJ2-1; 11 positions agree with TRBD2. V lost 7 bases to trimming and J lost 13 bases; unmatched junction nucleotides: 6. This CDR3 comprises 11 residues. Germline V gene sequence: CDR1 SQVTM, CDR2 ANQGSEA. The CDR3 sequence: CSAGLAEKQFF. The CDR3 DNA reads as TGCAGCGCGGGACTAGCGGAGAAACAGTTCTTC.

The V and J genes are TRBV20-1 and TRBJ2-6, with D tentatively TRBD1 (5 bases). This CDR3 is 16 amino acids long. Germline V lookup: CDR1 DFQATT, CDR2 SNEGSKA (reference sequence). The V end lost 3 bases, the J end lost 4 bases, and 16 bases lay between the germline ends. For the CDR3, the DNA is TGCAGTGCTAGTAGCCAGGGATTGCGGGGGGCCAACGTCCTGACTTTC. Translating gives CSASSQGLRGANVLTF.

The rearrangement joins TRBV5-1 to TRBJ2-1; 7 bases are shared with TRBD1. Germline V gene lookup returns CDR1 SGHRS and CDR2 YFSETQ. CDR3 size: 15 residues. V gave up 1 base and J gave up 2 bases; unmatched junction bases: 3. Here the CDR3 DNA reads TGCGCCAGCAGCTTGTTGGGGACAGCCTACAATGAGCAGTTCTTC. As protein: CASSLLGTAYNEQFF.

Only a few counts were recorded for this clonotype. V gene TRBV18 combines with J gene TRBJ2-1; TRBD2 might be the D (5 bases). Germline V gene data show CDR1 as KGHSH and CDR2 as LQKENI. Between the trimmed V and J ends, which lost 1 base and 5 bases, there was a span of 6 bases. There are 13 residues in the CDR3. The CDR3 DNA is TGTGCCAGCTCACCACGGCGGGACAATGAGCAGTTCTTC. Amino acids: CASSPRRDNEQFF.

The rearrangement joins TRBV3-1 to TRBJ1-2; TRBD1 might be the D (6 bases). The CDR3 runs to 13 residues. The ends were cut back, 3 bases at V and 7 bases at J, with 12 bases in the middle. CDR1 is LGHDT and CDR2 is YNNKEL in the germline V gene (reference sequence). DNA for the CDR3: TGTGCCAGCAGCCACGAAAACAGGGTTGGCTACACCTTC. It is translated as CASSHENRVGYTF.

The V call is TRBV29-1, the J call TRBJ2-1, with a possible D match to TRBD1 (6 bases). CDR1 SQVTM and CDR2 ANQGSEA come from the germline V gene. The germline V and J ends were trimmed by 4 bases and 6 bases, with 13 bases remaining between them. This CDR3 comprises 13 residues. The CDR3 here is CSVADRRGNEQFF. The CDR3 DNA is TGCAGCGTTGCTGACAGGAGAGGCAATGAGCAGTTCTTC.

V gene TRBV7-9 combines with J gene TRBJ1-2; 7 nucleotides align to TRBD1. V shed 0 bases, J shed 6 bases, and the junction held 7 bases outside the gene matches. The CDR3 length is 15 residues. Germline assignment: CDR1 SEHNR and CDR2 FQNEAQ (reference sequence). The CDR3 nucleotides are TGTGCCAGCAGCTTAGCGCTAAGGGACAGTAATGGCTACACCTTC. It is translated as CASSLALRDSNGYTF.

The chain uses TRBV30 and TRBJ2-7; D possibly corresponds to TRBD1 (6 bases). The CDR3 sequence is 17 residues long. Germline V gene sequence: CDR1 GTSNPN, CDR2 SVGIG (reference sequence). The germline V and J ends were trimmed by 1 base and 1 base, with 20 bases remaining between them. The CDR3 nucleotides are TGTGCCTGGAGTGGAGTTACCCCCGACAGGACATCCTACGAGCAGTACTTC. It codes for CAWSGVTPDRTSYEQYF.

V is TRBV9 and J is TRBJ1-2; no reliable D call. Germline V gene data show CDR1 as SGDLS and CDR2 as YYNGEE. Trimming removed 2 bases at V and 1 base at J, with 6 bases between. This CDR3 is 13 amino acids long. CDR3 loop: CASSVDLNYGYTF. Written as DNA, the CDR3 is TGTGCCAGCAGCGTCGACCTTAACTATGGCTACACCTTC. Supplemented by reference TRBV9 and TRBJ1-2, the full variable domain reads DSGVTQTPKHLITATGQRVTLRCSPRSGDLSVYWYQQSLDQGLQFLIQYYNGEERAKGNILERFSAQQFPDLHSELNLSSLELGDSALYFCASSVDLNYGYTFGSGTRLTVV.